The rows below give T cell receptor beta chains drawn from one sample of a study of OX40 agonist ivuxolimab in advanced cancers. Produced via immunoSEQ multiplex PCR; TCRdb's table is partial and in-frame only. The sample holds about 26,000 clones, roughly 77% seen once. Source: CD4+ or CD8+ T cells sorted from blood, taken in a trial of the OX40 agonist ivuxolimab. These receptors were collected from an adult with an advanced solid tumor such as melanoma, head and neck, liver or kidney cancer. Both conserved end residues are part of each CDR3.

v_call	j_call	cdr3_aa
TRBV9	TRBJ2-7	CASSVGSGGRLYEQYF
TRBV5-6	TRBJ1-2	CASSRTGDLYGYTF
TRBV9	TRBJ2-1	CASSVGAPPNNEQFF
TRBV9	TRBJ2-3	CASSVPQGVGTDTQYF
TRBV19	TRBJ2-4	CARRELAKNIQYF
TRBV7-9	TRBJ2-1	CASSLSAVLAGDEQFF
TRBV6-5	TRBJ1-5	CATRPRIGNQPQHF
TRBV5-1	TRBJ1-2	CASSLEDRVNYGYTF
TRBV29-1	TRBJ2-7	CSVVTYEQYF
TRBV29-1	TRBJ2-7	CSVEGQARDEQYF
TRBV27	TRBJ2-1	CASSYGTEHNEQFF
TRBV7-4	TRBJ1-1	CASSTETGGNTEAFF
TRBV7-9	TRBJ1-2	CASSLSTDSSGYTF
TRBV19	TRBJ2-1	CASSPGLHSYNEQFF
TRBV27	TRBJ2-2	CASKVAGFRTGELFF
TRBV13	TRBJ2-1	CASSPPRTGIYNEQFF
TRBV7-6	TRBJ2-2	CASSLERTGGPLAGELFF
TRBV11-2	TRBJ2-5	CASSRTGGARLETQYF
TRBV7-9	TRBJ2-1	CASRSGQGEQFF
TRBV25-1	TRBJ2-2	CASSFQGLGGELFF
TRBV5-1	TRBJ1-1	CASSPSRTEAFF
TRBV5-6	TRBJ1-3	CASSLAFSGSRPGNTIYF
TRBV5-5	TRBJ1-4	CASSFSGYNSEKLFF
TRBV7-9	TRBJ2-1	CASSSPGVNEQFF
TRBV11-2	TRBJ1-5	CASSLGGYSNQPQHF
TRBV7-8	TRBJ2-7	CASSLASATYEQYF
TRBV13	TRBJ1-1	CASSLQPGGIPEAFF
TRBV28	TRBJ2-7	CASSEAAGGSSYEQYF
TRBV19	TRBJ1-2	CASSILRESGYTF